One sample yielded the 30 T cell receptor beta chains listed below, sequenced in a study of blood T cell repertoires in COVID-19. The table came from immunoSEQ multiplex PCR; TCRdb's copy has only in-frame clones and leaves some out. In the table there are approximately 240,000 clones, around 84% of which are singletons. Sequenced sample: peripheral blood. The receptor set was obtained from a woman of 80 years or more with active or convalescent COVID-19.

The rearrangement uses TRBV7-8 and TRBJ2-5, with TRBD2 matching over 13 bases. The V and J ends lost 2 bases and 9 bases, in that order; junction bases with no gene match: 12. The CDR3 runs 17 residues. CDR1 SGHVS and CDR2 FQNEAQ come from the germline V gene. CDR3 residues: CASSLYAGTSGEWAQYF. The CDR3 coding sequence is TGTGCCAGCAGCTTATATGCCGGGACTAGCGGGGAGTGGGCCCAGTACTTC.

V and J are TRBV6-2 or TRBV6-3 and TRBJ2-3; maybe TRBD2 (6 bases). This CDR3 contains 15 residues. V was pared by 4 bases and J by 0 bases, with 11 bases between. Germline V gene data show CDR1 as MNHEY and CDR2 as SVGEGT. CDR3: CASSWGAGSTDTQYF. CDR3 nucleotide sequence: TGTGCCAGCAGTTGGGGAGCGGGCAGCACAGATACGCAGTATTTT.

The chain links TRBV19 to TRBJ1-2; tentative D call: TRBD1 (5 bases). Germline V lookup: CDR1 LNHDA, CDR2 SQIVND (reference sequence). V was cut by 3 bases and J by 5 bases, with 13 bases left in between. The CDR3 covers 14 residues. Written as DNA, the CDR3 is TGTGCCAGTAGTATCTCGTGGGGCCTTTATGGCTACACCTTC. This encodes CASSISWGLYGYTF.

V and J are TRBV6-1 and TRBJ1-5; D is unclear. V was clipped by 3 bases and J by 7 bases, with 10 bases between them. The germline V gene encodes CDR1 MNHNS and CDR2 SASEGT. The CDR3 loop spans 13 amino acids. The CDR3 sequence: CASSDTDFQPQHF. The CDR3 nucleotides read TGTGCCAGCAGTGACACAGATTTCCAGCCCCAGCATTTT.

This clone was observed once. The chain uses TRBV5-1 and TRBJ1-1, with 7 positions matching TRBD1. Germline V gene lookup returns CDR1 SGHRS and CDR2 YFSETQ. The ends lost 5 bases at V and 3 bases at J; junction bases unmatched: 7. This CDR3 has 14 amino acids. Here the CDR3 DNA reads TGCGCCAGCAGTTATCAGGGGGAGTACACTGAAGCTTTCTTT. This codes for CASSYQGEYTEAFF.

The chain joins TRBV4-3 to TRBJ2-3; the match to TRBD2 covers 7 bases. V trimming: 4 bases; J trimming: 2 bases; junction bases outside the gene matches: 12. Per germline, CDR1 LGHNA and CDR2 YSLEER. The CDR3 totals 17 residues. The CDR3 is CASSPGVAAGYTDTQYF. CDR3 coding DNA: TGCGCCAGCAGCCCCGGGGTGGCAGCGGGATACACAGATACGCAGTATTTT.

This chain joins TRBV2 and TRBJ1-5; a possible D gene is TRBD1 (6 bases). The CDR3 loop spans 15 amino acids. Germline V gives CDR1 SNHLY, CDR2 FYNNEI. The germline V and J ends were trimmed by 1 base and 2 bases, with 9 bases remaining between them. CDR3 in amino acids: CASSEGSGGNQPQHF. CDR3 in DNA: TGTGCCAGCAGTGAAGGGTCAGGGGGCAATCAGCCCCAGCATTTT.

This chain connects TRBV27 to TRBJ1-1; TRBD1 might be the D (5 bases). The CDR3 spans 14 residues. Trimming took 6 bases from V and 0 from J, leaving 11 bases between them. Germline V gives CDR1 MNHEY, CDR2 SMNVEV (reference sequence). Here the CDR3 DNA reads TGTGCCAGCAGGCGTAGGACACTGAACACTGAAGCTTTCTTT. It is translated as CASRRRTLNTEAFF.

The rearrangement uses TRBV15 and TRBJ1-2, with TRBD1 as a possible D gene (5 bases). CDR3 length equals 16 residues. CDR1 and CDR2 (germline): LNHNV, YYDKDF (reference sequence). V lost 1 base to trimming and J lost 0 bases, with 12 bases between them. CDR3 region: CATSRAPPGTNYGYTF. The CDR3 DNA is TGTGCCACCAGCAGAGCCCCCCCAGGGACTAACTATGGCTACACCTTC.

The CDR3 DNA is TGCAGTGCTAGTACCGTCGGACAGGGGTCCTACAATGAGCAGTTCTTC. Its protein is CSASTVGQGSYNEQFF. The chain couples TRBV20-1 to TRBJ2-1, with TRBD1 matching 9 bases. The CDR3 has 16 amino acids. CDR1 is DFQATT, CDR2 SNEGSKA, per germline (reference sequence). The V and J ends lost 3 bases and 1 base, in that order; junction bases with no gene match: 7.

J is TRBJ2-7 and V is TRBV7-6, with 7 bases aligning to TRBD1. The CDR3 is made up of 17 amino acids. Trimming removed 0 bases from V and 3 bases from J; junction bases left unmatched: 11. CDR1 is SGHVS, CDR2 FNYEAQ, per germline. This CDR3 is CASSLALTGTVNYEQYF. CDR3 sequence (DNA): TGTGCCAGCAGCTTAGCATTAACCGGGACAGTTAACTACGAGCAGTACTTC.

The chain employs TRBV5-6 and TRBJ1-4; D is perhaps TRBD1 (6 bases). This CDR3 is built from 15 residues. Trimming left V 2 bases short and J 3 bases short, with 11 bases between. Germline loops: CDR1 SGHDT, CDR2 YYEEEE. The CDR3, as DNA: TGTGCCAGCAGCTTACTGACAGGCCCTAATGAAAAACTGTTTTTT. Protein sequence: CASSLLTGPNEKLFF. The full variable domain, its missing parts supplied by reference TRBV5-6 and TRBJ1-4, is DAGVTQSPTHLIKTRGQQVTLRCSPKSGHDTVSWYQQALGQGPQFIFQYYEEEERQRGNFPDRFSGHQFPNYSSELNVNALLLGDSALYLCASSLLTGPNEKLFFGSGTQLSVL.

V is TRBV19 and J is TRBJ2-1, with 7 bases aligning to TRBD1. Germline loops: CDR1 LNHDA, CDR2 SQIVND (reference sequence). The CDR3 is 13 amino acids. The V gene end was trimmed by 5 bases and the J gene end by 11 bases; junction bases not matched to a gene: 9. The CDR3 DNA is TGTGCCAGTAGTCCCGGATCGGGACAGCAGCAGTTCTTC. Its translation is CASSPGSGQQQFF.

The rearrangement joins TRBV7-8 to TRBJ2-3; the match to TRBD2 covers 10 bases. The CDR3 is 17 residues long. Germline V gene sequence: CDR1 SGHVS, CDR2 FQNEAQ. With V trimmed by 1 base and J by 8 bases, 12 bases remained unmatched. The CDR3: CASSLDRASGSIGTQYF. As DNA, the CDR3 is TGTGCCAGCAGCTTAGATCGGGCTAGCGGGAGTATAGGTACGCAGTATTTT. The full variable domain, completed using reference TRBV7-8 and TRBJ2-3, is GAGVSQSPRYKVAKRGQDVALRCDPISGHVSLFWYQQALGQGPEFLTYFQNEAQLDKSGLPSDRFFAERPEGSVSTLKIQRTQQEDSAVYLCASSLDRASGSIGTQYFGPGTRLTVL.

This chain joins TRBV11-3 and TRBJ2-3, with D maybe TRBD2 (5 bases). V was clipped by 5 bases and J by 4 bases, with 16 bases between them. The germline V gene has CDR1 SGHNT and CDR2 YENEEA. This CDR3 comprises 15 residues. Here the CDR3 DNA reads TGTGCCAGCAGCCGCGGAGGTAGGGCCCCAGATACGCAGTATTTT. It specifies CASSRGGRAPDTQYF.

The V gene is TRBV5-1, the J gene TRBJ2-2; 12 bases line up with TRBD2. V dropped 3 bases and J dropped 5; count of bases not matched to a gene: 2. The CDR3 has 15 residues. The germline V gene encodes CDR1 SGHRS and CDR2 YFSETQ. CDR3 bases: TGCGCCAGCAGCTCCGGGACTAGCGGGACCGGGGAGCTGTTTTTT. Translation gives CASSSGTSGTGELFF.

The chain combines TRBV9 with TRBJ1-2, with 10 bases fitting TRBD1. The germline CDR1 and CDR2 sequences are SGDLS and YYNGEE. CDR3 size: 17 residues. V shed 3 bases, J shed 8 bases, and the junction held 16 bases outside the gene matches. CDR3 residues: CASSGRQGAFPRGGYTF. The CDR3 DNA reads as TGTGCCAGCAGCGGCCGACAGGGGGCTTTCCCCCGGGGGGGCTACACCTTC.

This chain links TRBV24-1 with TRBJ2-3, with 9 bases lining up with TRBD1. Germline CDR1 KGHDR, CDR2 SFDVKD. The CDR3 length is 14 residues. Trimming cost V 7 bases and J 2 bases; bases outside gene matches: 3. The CDR3 region is CATRGQGLTDTQYF. The DNA of the CDR3 is TGTGCCACCAGGGGACAGGGACTCACAGATACGCAGTATTTT.

The J gene is TRBJ2-2, the V gene TRBV7-8; TRBD2 matches 11 bases. After removal of 5 bases from V and 4 bases from J, the junction contained 9 bases not matched to a gene. Germline values: CDR1 SGHVS, CDR2 FQNEAQ. The CDR3 is made up of 17 amino acids. The CDR3 nucleotides are TGTGCCAGCAGCCATCGGACTAGCGGGTACCGCACCGGGGAGCTGTTTTTT. As protein: CASSHRTSGYRTGELFF.

Comments on this clone: Germline and junction disagree at one end, which may indicate a read error. The chain has TRBV20-1 and TRBJ2-7; D is possibly TRBD1 (6 bases). CDR1 is DFQATT and CDR2 is SNEGSKA in the germline V gene (reference sequence). The CDR3 length is 14 residues. The CDR3 DNA reads TGCAGTGCTAGTCACGGGACAAACTCCCACGAGCAGTACTTC. Translating gives CSASHGTNSHEQYF.

In this sample, this clone turned up a few times. V usage is TRBV27 and J usage is TRBJ2-2, with D tentatively TRBD2 (6 bases). The CDR3 length is 15 residues. CDR1 MNHEY and CDR2 SMNVEV come from the germline V gene (reference sequence). The V gene lost 1 base and the J gene lost 6 bases, with 12 bases spanning the gap. The CDR3 nucleotides are TGTGCCAGCAGTTTATTGGTCGGGGGAGCCGGGGAGCTGTTTTTT. This gives the protein CASSLLVGGAGELFF.

The V gene is TRBV7-2, the J gene TRBJ2-1, with D possibly TRBD2 on 5 matching bases. V was pared by 3 bases and J by 8 bases, with 17 bases between. CDR1 and CDR2 (germline): SGHTA, FQGNSA. This CDR3 has 15 amino acids. The CDR3 nucleotides read TGTGCCAGCAGCTTTCAACCGACCACTAGAGATGAGCAGTTCTTC. Translation gives CASSFQPTTRDEQFF.

This clone was seen just once. The chain carries TRBV11-3 and TRBJ1-4; TRBD1 is a possible D gene (5 bases). The CDR3 extends over 14 amino acids. Germline CDR1 SGHNT, CDR2 YENEEA. V was cut by 5 bases and J by 8 bases, with 15 bases left in between. The CDR3 loop is CASSKPGGLEKLFF. For the CDR3, the DNA is TGTGCCAGCAGCAAACCGGGGGGTTTGGAAAAACTGTTTTTT.

The chain links TRBV30 to TRBJ1-1, with D maybe TRBD1 (6 bases). CDR1 is GTSNPN and CDR2 is SVGIG in the germline V gene (reference sequence). This CDR3 region has 13 residues. Trimming removed 0 bases from V and 6 bases from J, with 11 bases in between. The CDR3 region is CAWSVRGASEAFF. CDR3 coding DNA: TGTGCCTGGAGTGTACGGGGGGCCTCTGAAGCTTTCTTT.

This rearrangement joins TRBV7-9 to TRBJ2-7, with 7 bases fitting TRBD1. Germline V CDR1 and CDR2: SEHNR, FQNEAQ (reference sequence). The CDR3 is 14 residues long. Trimming cost V 5 bases and J 1 base; bases outside gene matches: 5. CDR3 in amino acids: CASSIETGSYEQYF. CDR3 DNA: TGTGCCAGCAGCATCGAGACAGGGTCCTACGAGCAGTACTTC.

The rearrangement links TRBV19 to TRBJ1-5; D uncertain. V gave up 3 bases and J gave up 2 bases, with 17 bases separating them. In germline, CDR1 is LNHDA, CDR2 SQIVND (reference sequence). The CDR3 consists of 17 residues. The CDR3 is CASSMPRGRGGNQPQHF. CDR3 coding DNA: TGTGCCAGTAGTATGCCGCGAGGGCGTGGGGGCAATCAGCCCCAGCATTTT.

This clone was recorded once. The V and J genes are TRBV13 and TRBJ2-1; 7 bases align to TRBD2. The germline CDR1 and CDR2 sequences are PRHDT and FYEKMQ (reference sequence). V dropped 5 bases and J dropped 4; count of bases not matched to a gene: 8. The CDR3 is 15 amino acids. For the CDR3, the DNA is TGTGCCAGCAGCGACCCTAAGCGGGGATACAATGAGCAGTTCTTC. This sequence encodes CASSDPKRGYNEQFF.

The gene calls are TRBV18 and TRBJ1-5, with D perhaps matching TRBD1 (5 bases). Looked up from germline, CDR1 is KGHSH and CDR2 is LQKENI. The CDR3 length is 15 residues. V was trimmed by 5 bases and J by 3 bases, leaving 14 bases between them. The CDR3 loop reads CASSSLKGINQPQHF. The CDR3 DNA is TGTGCCAGCTCATCACTTAAGGGGATCAATCAGCCCCAGCATTTT.

This chain connects TRBV11-1 to TRBJ2-1, with 9 bases fitting TRBD2. Germline-derived CDR1 and CDR2 are SGHAT and FQDESV (reference sequence). This CDR3 contains 15 residues. V dropped 7 bases and J dropped 2; count of bases not matched to a gene: 6. CDR3 loop: CASNRRLAAYNEQFF. The CDR3 DNA reads TGTGCCAGCAACAGGAGACTAGCGGCCTACAATGAGCAGTTCTTC.

The chain couples TRBV28 to TRBJ2-7; D is perhaps TRBD1 (5 bases). Germline assignment: CDR1 MDHEN and CDR2 SYDVKM. V was shortened by 5 bases and J by 0 bases, with 14 bases between the two germline ends. The CDR3 has 15 residues. DNA of the CDR3: TGTGCCAGCAGTAAGGGGTCGTTAGGCTCCTACGAGCAGTACTTC. Translation gives CASSKGSLGSYEQYF.